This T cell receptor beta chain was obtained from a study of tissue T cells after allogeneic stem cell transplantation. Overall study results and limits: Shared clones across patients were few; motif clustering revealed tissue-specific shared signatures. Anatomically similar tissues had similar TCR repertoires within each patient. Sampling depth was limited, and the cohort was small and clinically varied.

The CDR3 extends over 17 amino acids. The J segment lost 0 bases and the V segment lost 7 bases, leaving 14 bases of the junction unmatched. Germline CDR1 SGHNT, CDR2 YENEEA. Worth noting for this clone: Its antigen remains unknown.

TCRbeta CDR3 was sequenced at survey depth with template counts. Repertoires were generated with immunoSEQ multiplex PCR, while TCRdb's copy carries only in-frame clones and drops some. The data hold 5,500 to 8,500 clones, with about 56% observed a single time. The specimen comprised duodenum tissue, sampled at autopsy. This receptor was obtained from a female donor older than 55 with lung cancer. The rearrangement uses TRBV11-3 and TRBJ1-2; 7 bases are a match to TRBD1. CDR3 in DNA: TGTGCCAGCATCCTAGGGAATTGGGACAGAACTAACTATGGCTACACCTTC. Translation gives CASILGNWDRTNYGYTF.